This T cell receptor (beta chain) was found in a study of T cells after yellow fever vaccination. The germline CDR1 and CDR2 sequences are SEHNR and FQNEAQ (reference sequence). This CDR3 spans 15 amino acids. Trimming left V 7 bases short and J 4 bases short, with 20 bases between. This clonotype was detected a few times. TCRdb fed the 5' RACE reads into MiXCR, producing one record per CDR3 protein. The table has just under 600,000 distinct CDR3 sequences, about 14% seen once. The gene calls are TRBV7-9 and TRBJ2-7, with D possibly being TRBD2 (6 bases). The receptor's source is a man aged 25-40 years who received the YFV17D yellow fever vaccine. This sample comprised PBMCs, obtained on the day of the yellow fever booster vaccination. The CDR3, as DNA: TGTGCCAGCACCACGGACCAGCGGAGGGTTTACGAGCAGTACTTC. Encoded protein: CASTTDQRRVYEQYF.